The 19 T cell receptor beta chains presented below share a single source sample, sequenced in a study of blood T cell repertoires in COVID-19. Repertoires were generated with immunoSEQ multiplex PCR, while TCRdb's copy carries only in-frame clones and drops some. The sample contains roughly 300,000 clones, roughly 85% of which appear only once. Sample: PBMCs or T cells enriched from blood (not recorded which). These receptors came from a woman aged 50 to 65 who had recovered from COVID-19.

This clone came up once. The chain is built from TRBV29-1 and TRBJ1-2; D is possibly TRBD1 (5 bases). The CDR3 is 13 residues long. Germline V gene data show CDR1 as SQVTM and CDR2 as ANQGSEA. V was clipped by 2 bases and J by 4 bases, with 11 bases between them. CDR3 sequence reads: CSVEPSRGYGYTF. CDR3 in DNA: TGCAGCGTTGAACCAAGTAGGGGCTATGGCTACACCTTC.

This clone was detected only a few times. The chain joins TRBV10-3 to TRBJ1-3; D gene ambiguous. Germline V CDR1 and CDR2: ENHRY, SYGVKD. V lost 7 bases and J 3 bases, leaving 16 bases between the germline ends. The CDR3 is made up of 15 amino acids. In DNA, the CDR3 is TGTGCCATCACCACGACCCCCGGGAGTGGAAACACCATATATTTT. As protein: CAITTTPGSGNTIYF.

The J gene is TRBJ2-1, the V gene TRBV19; D possibly corresponds to TRBD1 (5 bases). Germline V CDR1 and CDR2: LNHDA, SQIVND (reference sequence). This CDR3 region has 12 residues. V lost 5 bases to trimming and J lost 6 bases, with 8 bases between them. The CDR3 bases are TGTGCCAGTAGTCCCAGGGCCAATGAGCAGTTCTTC. The encoded protein is CASSPRANEQFF.

This chain joins TRBV4-1 and TRBJ1-2; weak D call: TRBD1 (6 bases). The germline V gene encodes CDR1 MGHRA and CDR2 YSYEKL. The CDR3 is 14 residues long. V was cut by 8 bases and J by 4 bases, with 17 bases left in between. CDR3 DNA sequence: TGCGCCAGCCAGGACAGTGCCCCACCCTATGGCTACACCTTC. Protein product: CASQDSAPPYGYTF.

The genes are TRBV4-2 and TRBJ2-3, with no clear D. This CDR3 is built from 17 residues. Trimming left V 0 bases short and J 2 bases short, with 15 bases between. From germline, CDR1 is LGHNA and CDR2 YNFKEQ. Here the CDR3 DNA reads TGTGCCAGCAGCCAAGATCCGGCGGAGCCATCCACAGATACGCAGTATTTT. This sequence encodes CASSQDPAEPSTDTQYF.

The chain combines TRBV28 with TRBJ1-2, with 8 bases fitting TRBD1. The CDR3 spans 15 residues. Germline V gene data show CDR1 as MDHEN and CDR2 as SYDVKM. Losses at the gene ends were 7 bases for V and 6 bases for J; bases not matched to a gene: 13. CDR3 in amino acids: CASTHFRGRPDGYTF. The DNA for the CDR3 is TGTGCCAGCACACACTTCAGGGGGCGCCCCGATGGCTACACCTTC.

The chain joins TRBV15 to TRBJ1-5; possibly TRBD1 for D (5 bases). Germline loops: CDR1 LNHNV, CDR2 YYDKDF (reference sequence). Trimming took off 8 bases at V and 5 bases at J, with 16 bases between the two ends. The CDR3 has 14 amino acids. The CDR3 coding sequence is TGTGCCACCGGGAGGAGGGGAAGTGATCAGCCCCAGCATTTT. Translated: CATGRRGSDQPQHF. The variable domain in full, completed from reference TRBV15 and TRBJ1-5, reads DAMVIQNPRYQVTQFGKPVTLSCSQTLNHNVMYWYQQKSSQAPKLLFHYYDKDFNNEADTPDNFQSRRPNTSFCFLDIRSPGLGDTAMYLCATGRRGSDQPQHFGDGTRLSIL.

This clone showed up just a few times. The chain employs TRBV2 and TRBJ2-7; no definite D call. CDR1 is SNHLY and CDR2 is FYNNEI in the germline V gene. This CDR3 is built from 12 residues. The germline V and J ends were trimmed by 4 bases and 3 bases, with 7 bases remaining between them. The CDR3 DNA reads TGTGCCAGCAGTGTAAATATCTACGAGCAGTACTTC. It yields the protein CASSVNIYEQYF.

The chain is built from TRBV3-1 (or the pseudogene TRBV3-2) and TRBJ1-4; 10 positions match TRBD1. Germline V CDR1 and CDR2: LGHDT, YNNKEL (reference sequence). V trimming: 4 bases; J trimming: 7 bases; junction bases outside the gene matches: 6. The CDR3 consists of 15 residues. The CDR3 sequence is CASSPTGQGSEKLFF. CDR3 nucleotide sequence: TGTGCCAGCAGCCCAACGGGACAGGGGAGTGAAAAACTGTTTTTT.

This sequence joins TRBV9 and TRBJ2-1, with D hard to call. This CDR3 comprises 14 residues. V lost 0 bases and J 8 bases, leaving 12 bases between the germline ends. Germline V gene sequence: CDR1 SGDLS, CDR2 YYNGEE. CDR3 DNA sequence: TGTGCCAGCAGCGTAGCTGTAGTCTCCTATGAGCAGTTCTTC. Translating it yields CASSVAVVSYEQFF.

This chain connects TRBV12-3 or TRBV12-4 to TRBJ2-1; D gene uncertain. V was cut by 7 bases and J by 6 bases, with 10 bases left in between. There are 12 residues in the CDR3. The CDR3 nucleotides read TGTGCCAGCACAATCTTCGGCAATGAGCAGTTCTTC. Translated, it gives CASTIFGNEQFF.

The chain combines TRBV11-3 with TRBJ2-3; D is perhaps TRBD1 (5 bases). V dropped 3 bases and J dropped 0 bases, with 7 bases sitting between them. The CDR3 totals 14 residues. Germline CDR1 and CDR2: SGHNT and YENEEA. For the CDR3, the DNA is TGTGCCAGCAGCTTGGGGCGAAGCACAGATACGCAGTATTTT. Protein product: CASSLGRSTDTQYF.

The J gene is TRBJ1-6, the V gene TRBV5-1; 10 nucleotides align to TRBD1. This CDR3 region has 15 residues. V shed 4 bases, J shed 8 bases, and the junction held 6 bases outside the gene matches. Germline-derived CDR1 and CDR2 are SGHRS and YFSETQ. CDR3 protein: CASSARQGADSPLHF. DNA for the CDR3: TGCGCCAGCAGCGCCCGACAGGGGGCAGATTCACCCCTCCACTTT.

The chain links TRBV19 to TRBJ2-2, with 13 bases lining up with TRBD2. Germline V gene sequence: CDR1 LNHDA, CDR2 SQIVND (reference sequence). The CDR3 is 15 residues long. V gave up 3 bases and J gave up 5 bases; unmatched junction bases: 0. The CDR3 sequence is CASSMTSGRTGELFF. The CDR3 bases are TGTGCCAGTAGTATGACTAGCGGGAGGACCGGGGAGCTGTTTTTT.

This rearrangement joins TRBV18 to TRBJ1-6; weak D call: TRBD1 (5 bases). Germline V gene sequence: CDR1 KGHSH, CDR2 LQKENI. V dropped 3 bases and J dropped 5 bases, with 20 bases sitting between them. The CDR3 spans 18 residues. For the CDR3, the DNA is TGTGCCAGCTCACCTTGGCTACTGCGGGACCCGAATAATTCACCCCTCCACTTT. Translation: CASSPWLLRDPNNSPLHF.

The CDR3 DNA follows: TGCGCCAGCAGCTTGGGCGGGACCCGAGCTAACTATGGCTACACCTTC. Encoded protein: CASSLGGTRANYGYTF. The chain recombines TRBV5-1 with TRBJ1-2; possibly TRBD1 for D (5 bases). Trimming left V 0 bases short and J 0 bases short, with 12 bases between. Germline CDR1 and CDR2: SGHRS and YFSETQ. This CDR3 is built from 16 residues. The whole variable domain, filled in from reference TRBV5-1 and TRBJ1-2, reads KAGVTQTPRYLIKTRGQQVTLSCSPISGHRSVSWYQQTPGQGLQFLFEYFSETQRNKGNFPGRFSGRQFSNSRSEMNVSTLELGDSALYLCASSLGGTRANYGYTFGSGTRLTVV.

Written as DNA, the CDR3 is TGCGCCAGCAGCCAAGGAATAGCGCATACCACAGATACGCAGTATTTT. Translation: CASSQGIAHTTDTQYF. This chain joins TRBV4-1 and TRBJ2-3; tentatively, D is TRBD2 (5 bases). The CDR3 covers 16 residues. The germline CDR1 and CDR2 sequences are MGHRA and YSYEKL. V shed 1 base and J shed 2 bases, with 13 bases lying between them.

The V and J genes are TRBV5-1 and TRBJ1-1; a weak D match, TRBD1 (5 bases). Between the trimmed V and J ends, which lost 0 bases and 4 bases, there was a span of 10 bases. CDR3 length: 14 residues. Germline V lookup: CDR1 SGHRS, CDR2 YFSETQ. The CDR3 DNA reads as TGCGCCAGCAGCTTGGCGCCAGGGCGCACTGAAGCTTTCTTT. It codes for CASSLAPGRTEAFF.

The chain recombines TRBV6-2 or TRBV6-3 with TRBJ1-1; 7 bases map to TRBD1. Losses at the gene ends were 6 bases for V and 3 bases for J; bases not matched to a gene: 4. Germline CDR1 reads MNHEY; CDR2 reads SVGEGT. The CDR3 runs to 13 residues. For the CDR3, the DNA is TGTGCCAGCAGCAAACAGGGGCACACTGAAGCTTTCTTT. It codes for CASSKQGHTEAFF.